The clone carrying this T cell receptor (beta chain) showed up just a few times. This sample stems from a study of response to subunit inactivated influenza vaccine. TCRdb re-called the RT-PCR reads with MiXCR, one entry per CDR3 protein. The sample has about 300,000 distinct CDR3 sequences, 22% seen once. The CDR3 sequence is 13 residues long. With 7 bases clipped from V and 7 bases from J, the junction kept 1 base outside the gene matches. Germline V gene sequence: CDR1 MNHNY, CDR2 SVGAGI (reference sequence). Sequenced here: PBMCs from blood, sampled less than 22 months after vaccination. The TCR was taken from a man between 45 and 75 years old who received an inactivated influenza vaccine. The chain employs TRBV6-6 and TRBJ1-6; the match to TRBD1 covers 10 bases. The CDR3 reads CASMGQGNSPLHF. In DNA form, the CDR3 reads TGTGCCAGCATGGGACAGGGGAATTCACCCCTCCACTTT.